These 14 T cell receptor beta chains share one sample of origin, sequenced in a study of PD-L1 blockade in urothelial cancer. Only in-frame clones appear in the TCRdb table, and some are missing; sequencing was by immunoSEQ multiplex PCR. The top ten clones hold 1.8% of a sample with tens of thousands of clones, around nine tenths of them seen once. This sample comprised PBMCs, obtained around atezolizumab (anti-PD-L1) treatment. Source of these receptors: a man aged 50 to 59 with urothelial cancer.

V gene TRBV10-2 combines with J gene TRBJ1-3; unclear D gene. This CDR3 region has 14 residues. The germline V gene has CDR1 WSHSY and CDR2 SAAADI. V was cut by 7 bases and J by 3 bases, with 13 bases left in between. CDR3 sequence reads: CASTRGLDGNTIYF. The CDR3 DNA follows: TGCGCCAGCACTAGAGGACTAGATGGAAACACCATATATTTT.

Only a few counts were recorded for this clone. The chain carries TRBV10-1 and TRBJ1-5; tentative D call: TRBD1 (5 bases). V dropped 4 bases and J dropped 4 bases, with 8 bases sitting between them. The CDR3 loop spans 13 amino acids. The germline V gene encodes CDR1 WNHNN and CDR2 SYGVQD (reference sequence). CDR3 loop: CASSGAGNQPQHF. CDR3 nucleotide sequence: TGCGCCAGCAGTGGTGCAGGGAATCAGCCCCAGCATTTT.

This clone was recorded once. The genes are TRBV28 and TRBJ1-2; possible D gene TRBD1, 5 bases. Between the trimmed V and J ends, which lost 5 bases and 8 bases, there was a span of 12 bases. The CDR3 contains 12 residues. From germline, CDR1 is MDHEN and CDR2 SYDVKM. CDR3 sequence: CASSPQAEGYTF. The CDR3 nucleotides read TGTGCCAGCAGTCCACAGGCGGAAGGCTACACCTTC.

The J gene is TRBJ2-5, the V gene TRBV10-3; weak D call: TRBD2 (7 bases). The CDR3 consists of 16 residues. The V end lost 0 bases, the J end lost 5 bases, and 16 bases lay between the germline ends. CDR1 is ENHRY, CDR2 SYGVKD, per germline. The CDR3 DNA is TGTGCCATCAGTGAGTCGGTCGGGGGGCGCGGGGAGACCCAGTACTTC. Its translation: CAISESVGGRGETQYF.

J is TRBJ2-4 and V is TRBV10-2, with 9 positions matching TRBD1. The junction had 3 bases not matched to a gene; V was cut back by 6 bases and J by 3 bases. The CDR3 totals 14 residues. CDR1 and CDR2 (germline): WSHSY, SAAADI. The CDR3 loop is CASRDRGGKNIQYF. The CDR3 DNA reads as TGCGCCAGCAGGGACAGGGGAGGCAAAAACATTCAGTACTTC.

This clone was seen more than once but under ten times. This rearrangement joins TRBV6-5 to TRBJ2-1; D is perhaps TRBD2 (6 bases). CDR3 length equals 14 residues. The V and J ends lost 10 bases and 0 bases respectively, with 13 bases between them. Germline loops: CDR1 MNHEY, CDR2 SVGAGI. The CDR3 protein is CAIAVGSSYNEQFF. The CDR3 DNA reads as TGTGCCATCGCTGTCGGGAGCTCCTACAATGAGCAGTTCTTC.

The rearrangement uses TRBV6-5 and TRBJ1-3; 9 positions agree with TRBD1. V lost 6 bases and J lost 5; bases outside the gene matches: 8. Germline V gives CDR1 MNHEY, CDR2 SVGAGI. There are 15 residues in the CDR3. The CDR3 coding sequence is TGTGCCAGCAGACCTACCGGGACAGGGAGAAACACCATATATTTT. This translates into CASRPTGTGRNTIYF.

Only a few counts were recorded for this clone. The CDR3 bases are TGCGCCAGCAGCGATGAGGGATACTACGAGCAGTACTTC. Translating it yields CASSDEGYYEQYF. V and J are TRBV5-1 and TRBJ2-7; possibly TRBD2 for D (5 bases). Between the trimmed V and J ends, which lost 4 bases and 3 bases, there was a span of 11 bases. The CDR3 length is 13 residues. CDR1 is SGHRS, CDR2 YFSETQ, per germline.

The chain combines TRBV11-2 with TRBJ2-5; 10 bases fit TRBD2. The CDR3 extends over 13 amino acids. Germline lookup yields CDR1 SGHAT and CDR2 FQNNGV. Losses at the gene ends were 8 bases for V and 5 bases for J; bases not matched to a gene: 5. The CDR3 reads CASLAGVGETQYF. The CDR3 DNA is TGTGCCAGCCTAGCGGGGGTCGGGGAGACCCAGTACTTC.

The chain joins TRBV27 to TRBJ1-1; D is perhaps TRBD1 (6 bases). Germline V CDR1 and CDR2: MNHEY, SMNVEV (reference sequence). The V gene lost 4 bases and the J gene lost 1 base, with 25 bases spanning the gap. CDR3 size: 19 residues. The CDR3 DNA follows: TGTGCCAGCAGTTCACTCATGCGACAGGCTCTACGGCAGAACACTGAAGCTTTCTTT. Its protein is CASSSLMRQALRQNTEAFF.

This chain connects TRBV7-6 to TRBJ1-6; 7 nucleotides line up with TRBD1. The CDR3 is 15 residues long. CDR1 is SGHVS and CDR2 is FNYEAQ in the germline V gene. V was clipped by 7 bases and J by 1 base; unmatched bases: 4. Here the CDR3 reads CASTVTGSYNSPLHF. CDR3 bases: TGTGCCAGCACCGTGACAGGGTCCTATAATTCACCCCTCCACTTT.

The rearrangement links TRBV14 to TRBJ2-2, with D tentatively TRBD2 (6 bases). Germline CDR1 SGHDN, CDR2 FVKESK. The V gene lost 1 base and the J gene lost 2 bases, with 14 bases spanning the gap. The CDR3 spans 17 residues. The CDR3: CASSQGRADLNTGELFF. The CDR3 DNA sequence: TGTGCCAGCAGCCAAGGGAGGGCAGACCTTAACACCGGGGAGCTGTTTTTT.

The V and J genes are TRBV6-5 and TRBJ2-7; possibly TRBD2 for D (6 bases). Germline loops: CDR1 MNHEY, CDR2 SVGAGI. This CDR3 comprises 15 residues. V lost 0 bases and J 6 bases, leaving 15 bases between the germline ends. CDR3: CASSYSEGYQGEQYF. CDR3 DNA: TGTGCCAGCAGTTACTCGGAGGGGTATCAGGGCGAGCAGTACTTC.

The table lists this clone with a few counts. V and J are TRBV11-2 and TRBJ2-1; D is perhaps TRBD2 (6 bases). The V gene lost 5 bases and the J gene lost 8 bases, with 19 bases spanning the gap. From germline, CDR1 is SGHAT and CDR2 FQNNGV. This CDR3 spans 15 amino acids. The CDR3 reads CASSPMPGGVDEQFF. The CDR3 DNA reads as TGTGCCAGCAGCCCAATGCCCGGGGGAGTGGATGAGCAGTTCTTC.